Listed below are T cell receptor beta chains from one sample, sequenced in a study of T-cell memory formation after mild COVID-19. TCRdb re-analysed the 5' RACE reads in MiXCR, keeping a single row per CDR3 protein. The sample consists of roughly 150,000 distinct CDR3 sequences, 11% to 15% of them appearing once. The sequencing sample was made of PBMCs or a T cell subset sorted from them (not recorded which). The receptors were gathered from an adult woman who had mild COVID-19 (a few samples of this study predate the infection). Cell type and time point are not known. CDR3s leave out the opening cysteine and the closing phenylalanine or tryptophan. Fields, in order: V gene, J gene, CDR3 protein.

V gene: TRBV12-3/TRBV12-4
J gene: TRBJ2-5
CDR3 protein: ASSLVTGHETQY

V gene: TRBV27
J gene: TRBJ2-1
CDR3 protein: ASRTGEYEQF

V gene: TRBV10-3
J gene: TRBJ2-7
CDR3 protein: AIKGGSTSYEQY

V gene: TRBV15
J gene: TRBJ2-3
CDR3 protein: ATSRNQGTTDTQY

V gene: TRBV7-9
J gene: TRBJ2-3
CDR3 protein: ASNIGDDESTQY

V gene: TRBV15
J gene: TRBJ1-5
CDR3 protein: ATSSSSWEPQH

V gene: TRBV2
J gene: TRBJ2-1
CDR3 protein: ASSEVRLADSYNEQF

V gene: TRBV29-1
J gene: TRBJ2-7
CDR3 protein: SVEAVNTRNHFYEQY

V gene: TRBV5-6
J gene: TRBJ1-1
CDR3 protein: ASSLDQGLTGAF

V gene: TRBV15
J gene: TRBJ2-7
CDR3 protein: ATSLTDSYYEQY

V gene: TRBV7-7
J gene: TRBJ2-5
CDR3 protein: ASSSTYSSGITQETQY

V gene: TRBV4-3
J gene: TRBJ2-3
CDR3 protein: ASSQRGTNTDTQY

V gene: TRBV20-1
J gene: TRBJ2-7
CDR3 protein: SARFSGSTYEQY

V gene: TRBV6-1
J gene: TRBJ1-1
CDR3 protein: ATPGTGGKNTEAF

V gene: TRBV20-1
J gene: TRBJ2-7
CDR3 protein: SARDPHSYEQY

V gene: TRBV4-1
J gene: TRBJ1-1
CDR3 protein: ASSPAGRGEAF

V gene: TRBV7-9
J gene: TRBJ2-7
CDR3 protein: ASSTPGLAGSYEQY

V gene: TRBV9
J gene: TRBJ2-7
CDR3 protein: ASSPGDSYEQY

V gene: TRBV29-1
J gene: TRBJ1-1
CDR3 protein: SAFPGTGRPEAF